This entry lists 3 T cell receptor beta chains sequenced from one sample in a study of shared clonotypes between healthy human individuals. The repertoire was sequenced with immunoSEQ multiplex PCR; TCRdb's copy has only in-frame clones and lacks some. Counted here are around 1.4 million clones, roughly 98.5% occurring once; the ten biggest clones make up 0.3% to 0.45%. Sequenced input: naive CD4+ T cells sorted from blood. Subset indicated: CD45RA+ positively selected. These TCRs come from a man aged 25-40 years in good health.

This clone was detected once. The chain combines TRBV2 with TRBJ2-7; TRBD2 agrees at 12 bases. CDR1 and CDR2 (germline): SNHLY, FYNNEI. V lost 6 bases, J lost 1 base, and 4 bases stayed unmatched. The CDR3 spans 15 residues. CDR3 in DNA: TGTGCCAGCAGGTCCGGGACTAGCGGGTCCTACGAGCAGTACTTC. Translated, it gives CASRSGTSGSYEQYF.

CDR3 loop: CASSLDVQETQYF. Here the CDR3 DNA reads TGTGCCAGCAGCTTAGACGTACAAGAGACCCAGTACTTC. J is TRBJ2-5 and V is TRBV7-9; no definite D call. CDR3 length: 13 amino acids. CDR1 is SEHNR and CDR2 is FQNEAQ in the germline V gene (reference sequence). V gave up 1 base and J gave up 2 bases, with 5 bases separating them.

The chain couples TRBV7-9 to TRBJ1-3, with a tentative D call TRBD1 (6 bases). Per the germline V gene, CDR1 is SEHNR and CDR2 is FQNEAQ (reference sequence). Trimming removed 3 bases from V and 4 bases from J, with 13 bases in between. The CDR3 is 15 residues long. CDR3 residues: CASSLLTGRGNTIYF. The CDR3 DNA reads as TGTGCCAGCAGCTTGCTCACAGGGAGAGGAAACACCATATATTTT.